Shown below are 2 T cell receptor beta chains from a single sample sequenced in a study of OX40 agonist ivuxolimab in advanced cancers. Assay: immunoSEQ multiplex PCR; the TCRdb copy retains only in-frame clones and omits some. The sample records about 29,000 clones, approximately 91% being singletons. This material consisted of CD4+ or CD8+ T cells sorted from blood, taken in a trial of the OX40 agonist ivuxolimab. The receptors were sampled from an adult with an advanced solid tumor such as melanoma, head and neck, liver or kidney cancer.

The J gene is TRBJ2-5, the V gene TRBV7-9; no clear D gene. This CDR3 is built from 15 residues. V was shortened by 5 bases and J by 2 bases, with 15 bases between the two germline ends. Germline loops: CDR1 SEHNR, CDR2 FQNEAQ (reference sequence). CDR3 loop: CASSLPPVRQETQYF. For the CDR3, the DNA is TGTGCCAGCAGCCTCCCCCCCGTGAGGCAAGAGACCCAGTACTTC.

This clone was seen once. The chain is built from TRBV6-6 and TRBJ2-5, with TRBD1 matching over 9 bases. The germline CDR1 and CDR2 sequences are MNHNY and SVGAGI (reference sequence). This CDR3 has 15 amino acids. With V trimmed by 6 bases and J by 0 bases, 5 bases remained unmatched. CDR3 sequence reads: CASSSGTGYQETQYF. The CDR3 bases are TGTGCCAGCAGCTCCGGGACAGGGTACCAAGAGACCCAGTACTTC.